This T cell receptor beta chain was found in a study of blood T cell repertoires in COVID-19. The length of the CDR3 is 16 residues. Germline lookup yields CDR1 KGHSH and CDR2 LQKENI. The germline V and J ends were trimmed by 2 bases and 3 bases, with 16 bases remaining between them. Authors' processing steps: Amplification with reference gene primers provided the estimates of nucleated cell counts. Profiled with immunoSEQ multiplex PCR; TCRdb holds only in-frame clones, not every one. The V and J calls and clone size come from that table; D and trimming were worked out from the DNA. In the table there are fewer than 250,000 clones, roughly 88% of which are singletons. Individuals aged roughly 18 to 95 years were recruited from about two dozen US areas.

The TCR comes from a woman between 50 and 59 years old with acute COVID-19. The V gene is TRBV18, the J gene TRBJ2-5; D is perhaps TRBD2 (5 bases). The source material was PBMCs or T cells enriched from blood (not recorded which). The CDR3, as DNA: TGTGCCAGCTCACCAGGGGAGCGGAGCACGAAAGAGACCCAGTACTTC. As protein: CASSPGERSTKETQYF.